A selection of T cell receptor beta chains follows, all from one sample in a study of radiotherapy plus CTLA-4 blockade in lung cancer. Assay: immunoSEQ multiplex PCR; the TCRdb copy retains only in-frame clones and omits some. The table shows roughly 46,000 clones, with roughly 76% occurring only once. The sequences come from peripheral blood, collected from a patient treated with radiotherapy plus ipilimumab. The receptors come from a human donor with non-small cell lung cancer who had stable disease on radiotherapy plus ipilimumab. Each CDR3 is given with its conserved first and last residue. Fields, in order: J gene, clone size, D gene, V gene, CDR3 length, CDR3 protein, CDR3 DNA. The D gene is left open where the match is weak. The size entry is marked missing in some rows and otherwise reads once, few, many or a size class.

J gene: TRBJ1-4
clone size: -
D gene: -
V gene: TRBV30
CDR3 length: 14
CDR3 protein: CAWGGGSTNEKLFF
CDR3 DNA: TGTGCCTGGGGAGGGGGGTCAACTAATGAAAAACTGTTTTTT

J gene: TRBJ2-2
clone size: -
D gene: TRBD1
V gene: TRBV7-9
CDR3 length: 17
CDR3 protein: CASSLTRQGPLEGELFF
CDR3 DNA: TGTGCCAGCAGCTTAACCCGACAGGGTCCCCTGGAGGGGGAGCTGTTTTTT

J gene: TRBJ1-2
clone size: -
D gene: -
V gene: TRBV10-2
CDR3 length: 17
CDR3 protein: CASSELGQPSLDYGYTF
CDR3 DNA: TGCGCCAGCAGTGAGCTCGGACAGCCCTCGCTCGACTATGGCTACACCTTC

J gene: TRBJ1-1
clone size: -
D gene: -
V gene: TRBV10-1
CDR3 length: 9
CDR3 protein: CATPVEAFF
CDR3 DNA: TGCGCCACCCCAGTTGAAGCTTTCTTT

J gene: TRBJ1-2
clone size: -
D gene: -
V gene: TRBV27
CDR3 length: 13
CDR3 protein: CASSTGGDYGYTF
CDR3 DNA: TGTGCCAGCAGTACCGGCGGGGACTATGGCTACACCTTC

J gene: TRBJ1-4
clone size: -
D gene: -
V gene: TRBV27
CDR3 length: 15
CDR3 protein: CASSFIFATNEKLFF
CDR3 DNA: TGTGCCAGCAGTTTCATATTTGCAACTAATGAAAAACTGTTTTTT

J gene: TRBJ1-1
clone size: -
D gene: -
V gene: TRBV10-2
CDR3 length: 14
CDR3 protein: CASRVSKANTEAFF
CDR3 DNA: TGCGCCAGCAGGGTTTCAAAGGCGAACACTGAAGCTTTCTTT

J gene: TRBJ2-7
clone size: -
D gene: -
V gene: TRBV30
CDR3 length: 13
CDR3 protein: CAWSVRAGYEQYF
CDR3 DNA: TGTGCCTGGAGTGTACGGGCAGGCTACGAGCAGTACTTC

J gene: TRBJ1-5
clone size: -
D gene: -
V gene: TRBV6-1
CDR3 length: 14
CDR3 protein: CASSDLRVGQPQHF
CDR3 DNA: TGTGCCAGCAGTGATCTGAGGGTAGGCCAGCCCCAGCATTTT

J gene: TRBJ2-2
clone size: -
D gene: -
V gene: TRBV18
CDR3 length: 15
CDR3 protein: CASSPGATRSGELFF
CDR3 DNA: TGTGCCAGCTCACCAGGCGCAACTAGGAGCGGGGAGCTGTTTTTT

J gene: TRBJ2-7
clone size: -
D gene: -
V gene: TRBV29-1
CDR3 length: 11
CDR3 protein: CSVVTSFQQYF
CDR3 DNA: TGCAGCGTTGTTACATCCTTCCAGCAGTACTTC

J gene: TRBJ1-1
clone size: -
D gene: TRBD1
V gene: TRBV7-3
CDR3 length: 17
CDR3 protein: CASSLMDLGTANTEAFF
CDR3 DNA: TGTGCCAGCAGCTTAATGGATTTAGGGACAGCGAACACTGAAGCTTTCTTT

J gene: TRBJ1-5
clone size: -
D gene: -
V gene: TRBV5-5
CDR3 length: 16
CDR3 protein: CASSWGVGGSNQPQHF
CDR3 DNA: TGTGCCAGCAGCTGGGGGGTGGGTGGTAGCAATCAGCCCCAGCATTTT

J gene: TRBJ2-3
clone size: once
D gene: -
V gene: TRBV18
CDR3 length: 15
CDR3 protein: CASSPTGHPGDTQYF
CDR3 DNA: TGTGCCAGCTCACCTACAGGGCATCCAGGGGATACGCAGTATTTT

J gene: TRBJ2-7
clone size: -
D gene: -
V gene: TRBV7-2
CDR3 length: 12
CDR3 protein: CASSGFVDEQYF
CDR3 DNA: TGTGCCAGCAGCGGATTTGTGGACGAGCAGTACTTC

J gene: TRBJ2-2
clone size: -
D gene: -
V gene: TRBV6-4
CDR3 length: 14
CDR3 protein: CASSEGQNTGELFF
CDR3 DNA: TGTGCCAGCAGTGAGGGACAGAACACCGGGGAGCTGTTTTTT

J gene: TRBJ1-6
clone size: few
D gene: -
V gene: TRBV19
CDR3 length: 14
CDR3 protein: CASSITGSNSPLHF
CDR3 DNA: TGTGCCAGTAGTATAACAGGATCTAATTCACCCCTCCACTTT

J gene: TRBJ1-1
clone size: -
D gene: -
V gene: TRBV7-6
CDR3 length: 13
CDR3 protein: CASSLLRNTEAFF
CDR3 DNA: TGTGCCAGCAGCCTCCTAAGGAACACTGAAGCTTTCTTT

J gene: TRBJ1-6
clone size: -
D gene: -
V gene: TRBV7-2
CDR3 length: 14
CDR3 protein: CASSLGSYNSPLHF
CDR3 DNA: TGTGCCAGCAGCTTAGGGTCCTATAATTCACCCCTCCACTTT

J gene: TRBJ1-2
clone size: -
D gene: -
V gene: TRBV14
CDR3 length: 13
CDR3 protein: CASSQWANYGYTF
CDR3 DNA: TGTGCCAGCAGCCAATGGGCTAACTATGGCTACACCTTC

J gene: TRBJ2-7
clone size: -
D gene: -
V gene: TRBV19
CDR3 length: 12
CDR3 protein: CASGSTGIEQYF
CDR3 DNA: TGTGCCAGTGGAAGCACAGGGATCGAGCAGTACTTC

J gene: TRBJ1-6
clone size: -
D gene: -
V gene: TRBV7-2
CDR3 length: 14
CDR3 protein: CASSLGRLNSPLHF
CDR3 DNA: TGTGCCAGCAGCCTCGGACGGTTGAATTCACCCCTCCACTTT

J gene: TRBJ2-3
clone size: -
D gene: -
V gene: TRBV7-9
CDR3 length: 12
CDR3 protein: CASSSMGDTQYF
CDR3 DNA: TGTGCCAGCAGCTCGATGGGGGATACGCAGTATTTT

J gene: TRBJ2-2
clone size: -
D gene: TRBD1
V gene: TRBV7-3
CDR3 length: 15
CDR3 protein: CASSPRTGNTGELFF
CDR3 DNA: TGTGCCAGCAGCCCTCGGACAGGGAACACCGGGGAGCTGTTTTTT

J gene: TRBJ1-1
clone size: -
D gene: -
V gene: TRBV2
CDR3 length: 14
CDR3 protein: CASSRAGLYTEAFF
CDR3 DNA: TGTGCCAGCAGCCGGGCGGGGCTGTACACTGAAGCTTTCTTT

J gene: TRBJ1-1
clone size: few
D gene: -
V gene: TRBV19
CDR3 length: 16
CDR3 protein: CASSLYRFGGNTEAFF
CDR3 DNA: TGTGCCAGTAGTTTATACAGGTTTGGTGGGAACACTGAAGCTTTCTTT

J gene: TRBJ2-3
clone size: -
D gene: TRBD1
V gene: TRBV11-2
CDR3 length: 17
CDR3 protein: CASSRGTEHSSTDTQYF
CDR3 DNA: TGTGCCAGCAGCAGAGGGACAGAGCACTCTAGCACAGATACGCAGTATTTT

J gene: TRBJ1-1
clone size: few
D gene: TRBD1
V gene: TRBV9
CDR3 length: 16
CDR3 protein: CASSETGGLMNTEAFF
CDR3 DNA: TGTGCCAGCAGTGAAACAGGGGGTCTGATGAACACTGAAGCTTTCTTT

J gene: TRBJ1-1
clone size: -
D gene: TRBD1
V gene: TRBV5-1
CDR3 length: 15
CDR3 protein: CASSLATGGHTEAFF
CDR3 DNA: TGCGCCAGCAGCTTGGCGACAGGGGGTCACACTGAAGCTTTCTTT

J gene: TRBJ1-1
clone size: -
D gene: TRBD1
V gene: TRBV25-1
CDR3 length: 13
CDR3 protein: CASLGQGIGEAFF
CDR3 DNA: TGTGCCAGTTTAGGACAGGGGATAGGAGAAGCTTTCTTT

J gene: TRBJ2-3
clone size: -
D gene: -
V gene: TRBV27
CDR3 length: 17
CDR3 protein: CASSLPTPGGVTDTQYF
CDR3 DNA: TGTGCCAGCAGTTTACCCACCCCTGGCGGGGTCACAGATACGCAGTATTTT

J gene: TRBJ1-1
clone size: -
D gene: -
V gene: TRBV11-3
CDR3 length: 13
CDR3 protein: CASSLAPDTEAFF
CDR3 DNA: TGTGCCAGCAGCTTAGCTCCCGACACTGAAGCTTTCTTT

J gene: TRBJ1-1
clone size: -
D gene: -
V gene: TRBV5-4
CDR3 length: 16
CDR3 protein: CASSGWGGTRNTEAFF
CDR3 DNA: TGTGCCAGCAGCGGGTGGGGCGGCACTAGGAACACTGAAGCTTTCTTT

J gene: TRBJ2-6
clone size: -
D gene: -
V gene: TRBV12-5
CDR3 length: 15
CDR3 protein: CASGSGVSGANVLTF
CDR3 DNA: TGTGCTAGTGGTTCCGGTGTCTCTGGGGCCAACGTCCTGACTTTC

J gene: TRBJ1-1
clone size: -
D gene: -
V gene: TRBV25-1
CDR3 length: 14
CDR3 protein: CASSEGRKNTEAFF
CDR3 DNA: TGTGCCAGCAGTGAAGGGCGGAAAAACACTGAAGCTTTCTTT

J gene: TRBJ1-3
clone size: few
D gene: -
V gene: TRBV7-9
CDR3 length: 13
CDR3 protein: CASSPPVGNTIYF
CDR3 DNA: TGTGCCAGCAGCCCCCCGGTTGGAAACACCATATATTTT

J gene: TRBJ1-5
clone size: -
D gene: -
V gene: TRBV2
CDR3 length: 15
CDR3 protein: CASSEREVGGQPQHF
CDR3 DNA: TGTGCCAGCAGCGAAAGGGAGGTGGGGGGTCAGCCCCAGCATTTT

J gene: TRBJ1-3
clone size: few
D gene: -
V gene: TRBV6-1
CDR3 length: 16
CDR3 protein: CASSERQPSSGNTIYF
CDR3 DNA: TGTGCCAGCAGTGAACGGCAGCCGAGCTCTGGAAACACCATATATTTT

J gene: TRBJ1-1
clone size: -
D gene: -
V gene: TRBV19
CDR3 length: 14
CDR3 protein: CASRGEGRYTEAFF
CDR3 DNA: TGTGCCAGTAGGGGGGAGGGACGTTACACTGAAGCTTTCTTT

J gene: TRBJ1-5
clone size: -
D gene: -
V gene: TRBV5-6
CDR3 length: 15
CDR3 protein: CASSLTGWGNQPQHF
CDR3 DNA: TGTGCCAGCAGCTTGACAGGGTGGGGCAATCAGCCCCAGCATTTT

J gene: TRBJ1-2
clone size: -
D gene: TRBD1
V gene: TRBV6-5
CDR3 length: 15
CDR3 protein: CASSPGGAANYGYTF
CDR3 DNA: TGTGCCAGCAGTCCAGGGGGGGCCGCTAACTATGGCTACACCTTC

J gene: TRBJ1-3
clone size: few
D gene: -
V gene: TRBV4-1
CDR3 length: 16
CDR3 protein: CASSQVLGQSGNTIYF
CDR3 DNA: TGCGCCAGCAGCCAAGTTCTGGGTCAGTCAGGAAACACCATATATTTT

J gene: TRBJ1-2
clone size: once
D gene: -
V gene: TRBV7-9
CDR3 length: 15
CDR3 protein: CASSPKVRLTYGYTF
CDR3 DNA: TGTGCCAGCAGCCCTAAGGTCAGGCTAACATATGGCTACACCTTC

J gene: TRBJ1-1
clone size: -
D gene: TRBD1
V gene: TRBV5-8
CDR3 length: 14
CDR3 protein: CASSLGGFYTEAFF
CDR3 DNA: TGTGCCAGCAGCTTAGGGGGCTTCTACACTGAAGCTTTCTTT

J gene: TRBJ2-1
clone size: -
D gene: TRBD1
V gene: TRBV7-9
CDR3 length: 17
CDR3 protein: CASSLASQGARNNEQFF
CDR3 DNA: TGTGCCAGCAGCTTAGCTAGCCAGGGGGCCAGGAACAATGAGCAGTTCTTC

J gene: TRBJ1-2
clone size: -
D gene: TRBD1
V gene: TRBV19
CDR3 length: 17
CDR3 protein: CASSHPGQGAPNYGYTF
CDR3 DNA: TGTGCCAGTAGTCATCCGGGACAGGGGGCTCCTAACTATGGCTACACCTTC

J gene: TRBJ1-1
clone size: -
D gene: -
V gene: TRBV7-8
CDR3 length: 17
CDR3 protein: CASSLADRITGYTEAFF
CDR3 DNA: TGTGCCAGCAGCTTAGCCGACAGAATCACAGGGTACACTGAAGCTTTCTTT

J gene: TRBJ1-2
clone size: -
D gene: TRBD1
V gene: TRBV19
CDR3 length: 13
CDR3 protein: CASSLLQGYGYTF
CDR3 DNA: TGTGCCAGTAGTTTATTACAGGGGTATGGCTACACCTTC

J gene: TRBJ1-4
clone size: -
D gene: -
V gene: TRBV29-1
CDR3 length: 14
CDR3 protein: CSVRSGTSNEKLFF
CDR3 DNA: TGCAGCGTTCGCTCCGGGACAAGCAATGAAAAACTGTTTTTT